The clone carrying this T cell receptor beta chain turned up a few times. The antigen is not known. The data originate from a study of metastatic and nonmetastatic thyroid tumors. Overall study: Comparative analysis of repertoires was undertaken across blood and tumor or nodule tissue obtained from malignant and benign thyroid patients. Regarding the study as a whole: Across blood and tumor, TCR beta diversity in malignant thyroid tumors was reportedly significantly higher than in benign nodules.

No treatment had been given to any patient before thyroid surgery. Trimming removed 3 bases at V and 10 bases at J, with 19 bases between. Germline V lookup: CDR1 LNHDA, CDR2 SQIVND (reference sequence). The CDR3 covers 14 residues. As handled by the study authors: A classifier of distant metastasis in papillary thyroid cancer was built from CDR3 differences (across clinicopathological groups). TCRdb reanalyzed the PCR reads via MiXCR. These V and J calls are TCRdb output, not the study's own analysis. Counted here are approximately 20,000 clones, approximately 22% occurring once; the ten biggest clones make up about 9.4%.

The V and J genes are TRBV19 and TRBJ2-7; perhaps TRBD2 as D (6 bases). Sample: tumor tissue. The receptor's source is a male donor with papillary thyroid cancer or a benign thyroid nodule (not recorded which). Some clones in this sample may be carry-over from other donors' samples. CDR3 protein: CASSIGGDTYYQYF. In DNA form, the CDR3 reads TGTGCCAGTAGTATCGGGGGAGATACCTACTATCAGTACTTC.